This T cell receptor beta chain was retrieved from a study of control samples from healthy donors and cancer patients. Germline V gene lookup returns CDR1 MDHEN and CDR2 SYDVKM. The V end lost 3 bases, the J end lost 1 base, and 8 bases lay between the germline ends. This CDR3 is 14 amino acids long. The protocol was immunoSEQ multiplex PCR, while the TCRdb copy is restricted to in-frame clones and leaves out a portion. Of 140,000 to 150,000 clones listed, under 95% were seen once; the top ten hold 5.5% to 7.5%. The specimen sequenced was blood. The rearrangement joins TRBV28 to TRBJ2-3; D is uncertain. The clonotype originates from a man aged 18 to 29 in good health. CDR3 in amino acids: CASSFSWRTDTQYF. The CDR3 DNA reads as TGTGCCAGCAGTTTCTCTTGGCGCACAGATACGCAGTATTTT.